This passage covers 2 T cell receptor beta chains from one sample sequenced in a study of graft-versus-host responses after intestinal transplantation (dated by TCRdb to the early 2020s). Dithiothreitol, EDTA incubations and collagenase D digestion were used to isolate intraepithelial and lamina propria lymphocytes from graft specimens. Receptor amplification or capture employed the immunoSEQ multiplex PCR assay. In its TCRdb copy, this immuneACCESS table keeps in-frame sequences only and misses some clones. Where compared with another copy, unresolved V genes explain less than half of these, and the others have no known cause. The sample table contains approximately 1,100 clones; only one count was recorded for over 60% of them. Roughly 8% of the sample lies in the top ten. Specimen: ileum tissue, collected 7 days after intestinal transplantation. These receptors were obtained from a human patient who received an intestinal transplant, so some T cells may come from the graft donor.

The V gene is TRBV5-1, the J gene TRBJ1-5; 7 bases are a match to TRBD1. V was pared by 0 bases and J by 4 bases, with 1 base of the junction left unmatched. This CDR3 spans 14 amino acids. CDR1 and CDR2 from the germline V gene are SGHRS and YFSETQ. In DNA form, the CDR3 reads TGCGCCAGCAGCTTGGAGGGACAGAATCAGCCCCAGCATTTT. It yields the protein CASSLEGQNQPQHF.

The chain has TRBV27 and TRBJ2-2, with 7 nucleotides matching TRBD2. The CDR3 extends over 14 amino acids. Germline V gene lookup returns CDR1 MNHEY and CDR2 SMNVEV (reference sequence). V was pared by 4 bases and J by 7 bases, with 6 bases of the junction left unmatched. CDR3 bases: TGTGCCAGCAGTTGCGGGGGTGGGGGCGGGGAGCTGTTTTTT. Translated: CASSCGGGGGELFF.